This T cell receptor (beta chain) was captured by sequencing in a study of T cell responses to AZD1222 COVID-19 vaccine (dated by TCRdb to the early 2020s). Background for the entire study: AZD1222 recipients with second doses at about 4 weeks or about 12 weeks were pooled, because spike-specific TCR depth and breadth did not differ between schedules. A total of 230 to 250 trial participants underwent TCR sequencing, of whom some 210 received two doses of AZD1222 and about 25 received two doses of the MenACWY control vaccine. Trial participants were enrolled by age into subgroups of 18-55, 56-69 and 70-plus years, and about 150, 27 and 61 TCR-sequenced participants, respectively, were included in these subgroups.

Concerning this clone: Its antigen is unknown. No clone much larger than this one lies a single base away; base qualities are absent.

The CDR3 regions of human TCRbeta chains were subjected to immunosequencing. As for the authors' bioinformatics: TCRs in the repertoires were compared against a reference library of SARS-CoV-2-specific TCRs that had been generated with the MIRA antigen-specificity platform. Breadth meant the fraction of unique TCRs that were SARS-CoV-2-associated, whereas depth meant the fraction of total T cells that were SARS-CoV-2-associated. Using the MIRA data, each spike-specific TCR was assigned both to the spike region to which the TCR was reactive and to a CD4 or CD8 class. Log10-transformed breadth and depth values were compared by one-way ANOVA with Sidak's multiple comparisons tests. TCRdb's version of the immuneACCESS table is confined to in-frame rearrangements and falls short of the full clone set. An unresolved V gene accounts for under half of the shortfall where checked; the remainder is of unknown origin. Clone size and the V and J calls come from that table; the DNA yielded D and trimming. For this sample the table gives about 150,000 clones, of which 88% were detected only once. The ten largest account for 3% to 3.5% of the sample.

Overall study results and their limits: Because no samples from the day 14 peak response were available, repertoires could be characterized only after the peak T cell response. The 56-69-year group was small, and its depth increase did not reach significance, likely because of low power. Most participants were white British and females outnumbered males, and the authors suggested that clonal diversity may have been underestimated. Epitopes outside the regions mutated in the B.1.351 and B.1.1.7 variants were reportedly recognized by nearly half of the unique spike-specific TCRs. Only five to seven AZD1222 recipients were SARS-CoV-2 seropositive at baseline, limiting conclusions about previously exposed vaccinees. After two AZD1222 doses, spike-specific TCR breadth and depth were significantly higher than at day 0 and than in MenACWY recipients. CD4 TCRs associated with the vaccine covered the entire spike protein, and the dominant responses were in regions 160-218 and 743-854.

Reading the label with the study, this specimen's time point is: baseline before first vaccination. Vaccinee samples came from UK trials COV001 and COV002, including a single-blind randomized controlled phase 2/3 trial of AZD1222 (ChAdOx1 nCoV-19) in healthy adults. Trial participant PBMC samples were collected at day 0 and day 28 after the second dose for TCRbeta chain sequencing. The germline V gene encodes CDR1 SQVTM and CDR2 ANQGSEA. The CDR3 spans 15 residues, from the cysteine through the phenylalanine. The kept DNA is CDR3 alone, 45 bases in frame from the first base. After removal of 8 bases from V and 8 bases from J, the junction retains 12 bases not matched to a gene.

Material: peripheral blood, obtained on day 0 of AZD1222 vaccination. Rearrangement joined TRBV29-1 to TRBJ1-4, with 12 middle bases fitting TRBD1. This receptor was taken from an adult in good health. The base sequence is TGCAGCATTACGGGACAGGGGGCCGAATTCGAAAAACTGTTTTTT. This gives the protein CSITGQGAEFEKLFF.